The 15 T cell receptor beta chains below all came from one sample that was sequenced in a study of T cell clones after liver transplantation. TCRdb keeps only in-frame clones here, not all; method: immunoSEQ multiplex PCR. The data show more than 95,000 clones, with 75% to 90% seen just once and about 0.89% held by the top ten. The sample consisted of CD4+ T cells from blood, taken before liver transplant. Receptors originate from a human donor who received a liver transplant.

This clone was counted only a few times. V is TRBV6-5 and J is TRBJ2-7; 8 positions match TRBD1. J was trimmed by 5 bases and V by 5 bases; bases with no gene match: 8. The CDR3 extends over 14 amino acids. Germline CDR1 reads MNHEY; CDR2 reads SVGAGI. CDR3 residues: CASSNPTGAHEQYF. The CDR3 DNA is TGTGCCAGCAGTAACCCGACAGGGGCCCACGAGCAGTACTTC.

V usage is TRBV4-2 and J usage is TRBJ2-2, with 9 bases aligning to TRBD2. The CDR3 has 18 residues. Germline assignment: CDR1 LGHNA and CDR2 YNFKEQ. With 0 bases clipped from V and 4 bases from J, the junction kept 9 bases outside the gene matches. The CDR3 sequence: CASSQETLAGGGTGELFF. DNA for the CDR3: TGTGCCAGCAGCCAAGAAACCCTGGCGGGAGGGGGCACCGGGGAGCTGTTTTTT.

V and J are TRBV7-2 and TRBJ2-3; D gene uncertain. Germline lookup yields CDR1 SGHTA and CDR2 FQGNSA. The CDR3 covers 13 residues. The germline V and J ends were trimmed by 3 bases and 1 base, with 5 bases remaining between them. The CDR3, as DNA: TGTGCCAGCAGCTTGACCGGCACAGATACGCAGTATTTT. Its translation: CASSLTGTDTQYF.

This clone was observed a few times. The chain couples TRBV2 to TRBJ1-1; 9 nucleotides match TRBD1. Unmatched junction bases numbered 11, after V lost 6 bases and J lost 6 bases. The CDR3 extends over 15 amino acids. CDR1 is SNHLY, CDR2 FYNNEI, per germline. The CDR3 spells CASRPITGGRSEAFF. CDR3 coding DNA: TGTGCCAGCAGGCCTATTACAGGGGGCCGATCTGAAGCTTTCTTT.

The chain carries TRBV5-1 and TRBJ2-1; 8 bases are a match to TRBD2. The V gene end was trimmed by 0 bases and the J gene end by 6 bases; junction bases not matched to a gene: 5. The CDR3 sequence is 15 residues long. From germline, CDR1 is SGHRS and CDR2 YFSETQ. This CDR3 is CASSLVPGGANEQFF. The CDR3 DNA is TGCGCCAGCAGCTTGGTCCCCGGGGGGGCCAATGAGCAGTTCTTC.

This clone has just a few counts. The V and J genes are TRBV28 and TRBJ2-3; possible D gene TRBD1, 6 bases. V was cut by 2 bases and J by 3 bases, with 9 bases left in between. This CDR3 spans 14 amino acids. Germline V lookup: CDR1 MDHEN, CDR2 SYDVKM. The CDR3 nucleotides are TGTGCCAGCAGTTTACCTCAGGGGACAGATACGCAGTATTTT. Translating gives CASSLPQGTDTQYF.

The CDR3: CASRTGSAEKLFF. In DNA form, the CDR3 reads TGTGCCAGCCGTACGGGGTCAGCTGAAAAACTGTTTTTT. This chain links TRBV6-5 with TRBJ1-4; unclear D gene. V gave up 8 bases and J gave up 7 bases, with 14 bases separating them. From germline, CDR1 is MNHEY and CDR2 SVGAGI. The CDR3 spans 13 residues.

The CDR3 protein is CASSQLYMELFF. The CDR3 DNA sequence: TGTGCCAGCAGCCAACTTTATATGGAGCTGTTTTTT. The chain has TRBV14 and TRBJ2-2, with D unclear. The CDR3 has 12 residues. Per the germline V gene, CDR1 is SGHDN and CDR2 is FVKESK. V shed 2 bases and J shed 10 bases, with 8 bases lying between them.

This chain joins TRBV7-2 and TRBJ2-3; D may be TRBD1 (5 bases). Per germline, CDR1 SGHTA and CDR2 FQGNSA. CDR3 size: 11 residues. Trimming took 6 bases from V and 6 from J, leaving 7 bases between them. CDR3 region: CASRSGDTQYF. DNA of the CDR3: TGTGCCAGCAGGTCAGGGGATACGCAGTATTTT.

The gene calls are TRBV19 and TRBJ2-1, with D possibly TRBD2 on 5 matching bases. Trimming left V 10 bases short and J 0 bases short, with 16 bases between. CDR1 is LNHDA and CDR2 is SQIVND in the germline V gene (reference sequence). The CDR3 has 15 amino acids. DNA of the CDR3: TGTGCCACGGTTAGCGAGAGTGACTCCTACAATGAGCAGTTCTTC. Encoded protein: CATVSESDSYNEQFF. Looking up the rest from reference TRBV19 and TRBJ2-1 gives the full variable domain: DGGITQSPKYLFRKEGQNVTLSCEQNLNHDAMYWYRQDPGQGLRLIYYSQIVNDFQKGDIAEGYSVSREKKESFPLTVTSAQKNPTAFYLCATVSESDSYNEQFFGPGTRLTVL.

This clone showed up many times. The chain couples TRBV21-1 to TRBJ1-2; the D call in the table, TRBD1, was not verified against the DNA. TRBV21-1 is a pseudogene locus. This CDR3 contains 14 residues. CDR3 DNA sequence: TGTGCCAGCAGCACCCGGGACAGGGCCTATGGCTACACCTTC. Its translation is CASSTRDRAYGYTF.

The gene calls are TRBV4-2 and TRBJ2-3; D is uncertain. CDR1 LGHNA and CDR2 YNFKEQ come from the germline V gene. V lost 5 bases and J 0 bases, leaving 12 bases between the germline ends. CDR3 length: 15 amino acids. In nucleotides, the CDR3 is TGTGCCAGCAGCGGAAGCGAATCTAGCACAGATACGCAGTATTTT. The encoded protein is CASSGSESSTDTQYF.

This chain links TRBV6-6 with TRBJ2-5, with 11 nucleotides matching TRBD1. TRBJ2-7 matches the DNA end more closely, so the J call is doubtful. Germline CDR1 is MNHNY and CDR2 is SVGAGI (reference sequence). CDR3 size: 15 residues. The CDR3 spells CASSNQGTGGYEQYF. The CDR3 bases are TGTGCCAGCAGTAACCAGGGGACAGGGGGTTACGAGCAGTACTTC.

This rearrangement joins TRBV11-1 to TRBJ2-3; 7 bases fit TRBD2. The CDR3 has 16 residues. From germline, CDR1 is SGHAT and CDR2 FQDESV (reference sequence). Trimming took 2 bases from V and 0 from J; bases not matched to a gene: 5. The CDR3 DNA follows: TGTGCCAGCAGCTTAATTGGGCGGGGGAGCACAGATACGCAGTATTTT. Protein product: CASSLIGRGSTDTQYF.

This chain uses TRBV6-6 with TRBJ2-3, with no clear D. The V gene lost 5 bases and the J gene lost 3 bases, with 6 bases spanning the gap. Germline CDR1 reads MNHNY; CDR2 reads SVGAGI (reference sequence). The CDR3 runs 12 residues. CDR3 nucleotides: TGTGCCAGCAGTGTACGGACAGATACGCAGTATTTT. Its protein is CASSVRTDTQYF.